The 7 T cell receptor beta chains reported below all come from one sample, sequenced in a study of neurological immune-mediated disorders. TCRdb ran MiXCR on the 5' RACE reads and lists one entry per CDR3 protein. The data contain 55,000 to 70,000 distinct CDR3 sequences, over 10% of them singletons. Sequencing was carried out using PBMCs. The receptors derive from a man aged 55 to 70 in good health.

The chain uses TRBV20-1 and TRBJ1-1, with a possible D match to TRBD1 (5 bases). V shed 4 bases and J shed 4 bases, with 16 bases lying between them. CDR1 DFQATT and CDR2 SNEGSKA come from the germline V gene (reference sequence). The CDR3 is 14 amino acids. Here the CDR3 DNA reads TGCAGTGCTAATCCGATACAGGCGGGCACTGAAGCTTTCTTT. As protein: CSANPIQAGTEAFF.

This clonotype was counted at least ten times. This chain uses TRBV7-8 with TRBJ2-7, with D possibly matching TRBD1 (6 bases). Trimming removed 3 bases from V and 3 bases from J, with 12 bases in between. The CDR3 consists of 14 residues. From germline, CDR1 is SGHVS and CDR2 FQNEAQ. DNA of the CDR3: TGTGCCAGCAGCTTCAGTCAGGGGTACTACGAGCAGTACTTC. Translation gives CASSFSQGYYEQYF.

The chain joins TRBV3-1 to TRBJ1-1; a possible D gene is TRBD1 (5 bases). V lost 7 bases and J 3 bases, leaving 18 bases between the germline ends. In germline, CDR1 is LGHDT, CDR2 YNNKEL (reference sequence). The CDR3 extends over 15 amino acids. CDR3 in DNA: TGTGCCAGCAACAAACGGGGCGGCCGCCACACTGAAGCTTTCTTT. Translated: CASNKRGGRHTEAFF. The full variable domain, completed using reference TRBV3-1 and TRBJ1-1, is DTAVSQTPKYLVTQMGNDKSIKCEQNLGHDTMYWYKQDSKKFLKIMFSYNNKELIINETVPNRFSPKSPDKAHLNLHINSLELGDSAVYFCASNKRGGRHTEAFFGQGTRLTVV.

This clonotype was counted at least ten times. This chain uses TRBV6-5 with TRBJ2-3; D possibly corresponds to TRBD2 (6 bases). Germline values: CDR1 MNHEY, CDR2 SVGAGI. The CDR3 loop spans 18 amino acids. The V gene lost 2 bases and the J gene lost 0 bases, with 18 bases spanning the gap. The DNA for the CDR3 is TGTGCCAGCAGTTACCGAGCCCGGGGGAGCGGGAGCACAGATACGCAGTATTTT. Its translation: CASSYRARGSGSTDTQYF.

Regarding this clonotype: A read error may produce the germline difference seen at one junction end. The chain carries TRBV20-1 and TRBJ2-5, with 12 bases aligning to TRBD2. The CDR3 totals 14 residues. CDR1 and CDR2 from the germline V gene are DFQATT and SNEGSKA (reference sequence). The CDR3 DNA is TGCGGTGCTCTAAGGACTAGCGGGAAAGAGACCCAGTACTTC. Amino acids: CGALRTSGKETQYF.

This clonotype was seen many times. J is TRBJ2-5 and V is TRBV24-1; no reliable D call. Trimming pared 2 bases from V and 2 bases from J, leaving 8 bases between. CDR3 size: 14 residues. Germline V gives CDR1 KGHDR, CDR2 SFDVKD. For the CDR3, the DNA is TGTGCCACCAGTGATTCAGGAAAACAAGAGACCCAGTACTTC. Residues: CATSDSGKQETQYF.

This clonotype was counted only a few times. The chain combines TRBV29-1 with TRBJ2-7, with D maybe TRBD2 (6 bases). The V end was cut by 4 bases, the J end by 5 bases, with 18 bases between. CDR3 length equals 14 residues. Germline V gives CDR1 SQVTM, CDR2 ANQGSEA. The CDR3 is CSVVVRRGVNEQYF. The CDR3 nucleotides are TGCAGCGTTGTGGTACGGCGGGGAGTGAACGAGCAGTACTTC.